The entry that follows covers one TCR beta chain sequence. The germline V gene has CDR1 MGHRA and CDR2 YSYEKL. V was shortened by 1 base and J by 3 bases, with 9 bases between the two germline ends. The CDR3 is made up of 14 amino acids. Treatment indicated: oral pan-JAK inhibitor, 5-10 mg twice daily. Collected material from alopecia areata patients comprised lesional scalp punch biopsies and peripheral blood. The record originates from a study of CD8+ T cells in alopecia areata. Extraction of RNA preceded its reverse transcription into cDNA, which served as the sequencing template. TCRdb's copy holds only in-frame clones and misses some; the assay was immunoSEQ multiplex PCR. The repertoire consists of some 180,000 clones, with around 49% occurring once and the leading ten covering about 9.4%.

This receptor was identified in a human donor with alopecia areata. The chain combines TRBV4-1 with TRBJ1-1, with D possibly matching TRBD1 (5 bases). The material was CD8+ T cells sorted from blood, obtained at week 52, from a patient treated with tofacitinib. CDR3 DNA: TGCGCCAGCAGCCAAGTCCCAGGGTACACTGAAGCTTTCTTT. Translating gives CASSQVPGYTEAFF.